The source of this T cell receptor beta chain is a study of blood T cell repertoires in COVID-19. In the study's own analysis: Amplification with reference gene primers provided the estimates of nucleated cell counts. Assay used: immunoSEQ multiplex PCR; TCRdb lists only in-frame clones, some missing. V, J and clone size were drawn from that table, and D and trimming were deduced from the DNA. Of 110,000 or so clones listed, approximately 85% are singletons. This CDR3 spans 18 amino acids. Per germline, CDR1 SNHLY and CDR2 FYNNEI. V trimming: 4 bases; J trimming: 0 bases; junction bases outside the gene matches: 9.

Material: peripheral blood. The clonotype comes from a man aged 40-55 years with acute or convalescent COVID-19. V is TRBV2 and J is TRBJ2-3, with 11 bases that match TRBD1. The CDR3 spells CASSADRGRIISTDTQYF. The CDR3 DNA reads as TGTGCCAGCAGTGCGGACAGGGGGCGGATTATTAGCACAGATACGCAGTATTTT.